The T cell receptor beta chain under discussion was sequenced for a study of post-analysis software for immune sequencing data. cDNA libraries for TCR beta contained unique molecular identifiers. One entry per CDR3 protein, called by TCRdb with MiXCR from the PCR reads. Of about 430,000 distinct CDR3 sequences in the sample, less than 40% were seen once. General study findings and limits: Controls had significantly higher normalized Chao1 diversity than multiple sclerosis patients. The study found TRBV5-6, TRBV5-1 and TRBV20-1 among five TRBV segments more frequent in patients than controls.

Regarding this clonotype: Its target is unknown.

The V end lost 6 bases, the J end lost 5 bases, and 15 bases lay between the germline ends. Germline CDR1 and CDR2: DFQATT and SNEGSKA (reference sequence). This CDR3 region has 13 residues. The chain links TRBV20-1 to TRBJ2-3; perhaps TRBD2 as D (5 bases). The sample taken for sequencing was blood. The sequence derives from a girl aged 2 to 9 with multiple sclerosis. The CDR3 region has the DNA TGCAGTGCACGGAGGACCAATATAGATACGCAGTATTTT. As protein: CSARRTNIDTQYF.